Detailed here is one T cell receptor (beta chain). Its specificity is unknown. The CDR3 is 13 residues long. Between the trimmed V and J ends, which lost 5 bases and 3 bases, there was a span of 10 bases. The treatment here: roughly 19 received Ad26.COV2.S at low or high dose, single or two shots; 5 received placebo; per-sample allocation not given. Day 63 following the first vaccine or placebo injection was when the samples were taken. This adult donor, from Boston, was 18-55 years old. Its platform was an Ad26 vector, and its expressed antigen was Wuhan-strain SARS-CoV-2 spike. This entry is derived from a study of Ad26.COV2.S vaccination and SARS-CoV-2 variants. Study-wide context: The vaccine Ad26.COV2.S was put into the muscle once, or twice with 56 days between.

Study-level findings and limits: A substantial breadth of spike-specific CD8+ and CD4+ T cell responses after vaccination has been reported.

Profiled with immunoSEQ multiplex PCR; TCRdb holds only in-frame clones, not every one. The sample shows 320,000 or so clones, under 90% of them seen only once. Here the sequenced sample was peripheral blood, taken in a trial of Ad26.COV2.S vaccine versus placebo. The rearrangement uses TRBV12-3 or TRBV12-4 and TRBJ1-1; D not certain. The receptor was isolated from a person between 18 and 65 years old who received the Ad26.COV2.S COVID-19 vaccine or a placebo. CDR3 amino acids: CASSKQEYTEAFF. The DNA of the CDR3 is TGTGCCAGCAGTAAGCAGGAATACACTGAAGCTTTCTTT.